What follows are 10 T cell receptor beta chains derived from one specimen sequenced in a study of control samples from healthy donors and cancer patients. Repertoires were generated with immunoSEQ multiplex PCR, while TCRdb's copy carries only in-frame clones and drops some. The table includes over 50,000 clones, roughly 90% detected once. The sequencing sample was made of blood. The receptors originated from a man in his fifties in good health.

This clone was seen once. The chain carries TRBV5-1 and TRBJ2-7, with TRBD1 identical over 12 bases. The CDR3 sequence is 17 residues long. V gave up 4 bases and J gave up 7 bases; unmatched junction bases: 15. Germline V gene lookup returns CDR1 SGHRS and CDR2 YFSETQ. The CDR3 sequence: CASSRGYGGQGAEEQYF. CDR3 DNA: TGCGCCAGCAGCCGTGGATACGGGGGACAGGGGGCGGAGGAGCAGTACTTC.

V gene TRBV11-2 combines with J gene TRBJ2-7; TRBD2 matches at 9 bases. The CDR3 totals 14 residues. The germline V gene encodes CDR1 SGHAT and CDR2 FQNNGV. V shed 5 bases, J shed 4 bases, and the junction held 6 bases outside the gene matches. The chain's CDR3 is CASSAHSGRYEQYF. CDR3 DNA sequence: TGTGCCAGCAGCGCCCATAGCGGGAGATACGAGCAGTACTTC.

The CDR3 is CASSLRTRTGVRGETQYF. As DNA, the CDR3 is TGTGCCAGCAGTTTGAGGACACGGACAGGGGTAAGGGGAGAGACCCAGTACTTC. This chain joins TRBV28 and TRBJ2-5, with 9 bases aligning to TRBD1. Germline V lookup: CDR1 MDHEN, CDR2 SYDVKM. The V gene end was trimmed by 3 bases and the J gene end by 4 bases; junction bases not matched to a gene: 15. The CDR3 loop spans 18 amino acids.

The rearrangement uses TRBV6-5 and TRBJ2-7, with 7 nucleotides matching TRBD1. V shed 2 bases, J shed 7 bases, and the junction held 11 bases outside the gene matches. CDR3 length: 15 amino acids. Germline V gives CDR1 MNHEY, CDR2 SVGAGI. CDR3 residues: CASSYPDRAAEEQYF. CDR3 in DNA: TGTGCCAGCAGTTACCCAGACAGGGCGGCAGAAGAGCAGTACTTC.

The rearrangement joins TRBV30 to TRBJ2-5, with D uncertain. The V end lost 4 bases, the J end lost 1 base, and 13 bases lay between the germline ends. The CDR3 is 14 residues long. The germline V gene has CDR1 GTSNPN and CDR2 SVGIG (reference sequence). The CDR3 reads CAWNPHSFQETQYF. The CDR3 DNA reads TGTGCCTGGAACCCGCACTCATTCCAAGAGACCCAGTACTTC.

This rearrangement joins TRBV5-4 to TRBJ2-5; TRBD2 matches at 11 bases. Per germline, CDR1 SGHNT and CDR2 YYREEE (reference sequence). Trimming removed 0 bases from V and 5 bases from J; junction bases left unmatched: 15. The CDR3 consists of 19 residues. This CDR3 is CASSLAVAASGRRTETQYF. CDR3 DNA sequence: TGTGCCAGCAGCTTGGCGGTAGCGGCTAGCGGGAGGAGGACGGAGACCCAGTACTTC.

This clone was seen only once. The V call is TRBV7-2, the J call TRBJ2-3; D remains unclear. The V end lost 3 bases, the J end lost 3 bases, and 4 bases lay between the germline ends. This CDR3 has 12 amino acids. Germline values: CDR1 SGHTA, CDR2 FQGNSA. DNA for the CDR3: TGTGCCAGCAGCTTTTGGACAGATACGCAGTATTTT. Translating it yields CASSFWTDTQYF. Full variable domain (missing parts from reference TRBV7-2 and TRBJ2-3): GAGVSQSPSNKVTEKGKDVELRCDPISGHTALYWYRQSLGQGLEFLIYFQGNSAPDKSGLPSDRFSAERTGGSVSTLTIQRTQQEDSAVYLCASSFWTDTQYFGPGTRLTVL.

The count of this clone is one. This rearrangement joins TRBV6-5 to TRBJ1-1; D remains ambiguous. With 2 bases removed from V and 6 bases from J, the gap between germline ends came to 10 bases. The CDR3 covers 13 residues. Germline assignment: CDR1 MNHEY and CDR2 SVGAGI. In nucleotides, the CDR3 is TGTGCCAGCAGTTACAAGTTGGGGTCTGAAGCTTTCTTT. This codes for CASSYKLGSEAFF.

The V call is TRBV24-1, the J call TRBJ2-5, with TRBD1 matching over 11 bases. This CDR3 has 15 amino acids. The V gene end was trimmed by 4 bases and the J gene end by 3 bases; junction bases not matched to a gene: 3. The germline V gene has CDR1 KGHDR and CDR2 SFDVKD. The CDR3 is CATSDPGQGEETQYF. The CDR3, as DNA: TGTGCCACCAGTGACCCGGGACAGGGGGAAGAGACCCAGTACTTC.

This clone has a single count. J is TRBJ1-2 and V is TRBV11-3; a weak D match, TRBD1 (5 bases). V lost 0 bases and J lost 0, with 23 bases in between. The CDR3 length is 20 residues. In germline, CDR1 is SGHNT, CDR2 YENEEA. The DNA for the CDR3 is TGTGCCAGCAGCTTAGAGCGTGTTTGGGCAGGGATGAGAGCTAACTATGGCTACACCTTC. Translation gives CASSLERVWAGMRANYGYTF.